One T cell receptor (beta chain) is described in this entry. Its antigen remains unidentified. Generated by immunoSEQ multiplex PCR, the TCRdb table keeps only in-frame clones and is missing some. In the table there are about 53,000 clones, approximately 84% of which are singletons. These data come from a study of OX40 agonist ivuxolimab in advanced cancers. Study-wide results and limits: Clonal expansion was among the lowest in partial responders at 0.1-3.0 mg/kg, especially CD8+. Fewer expanded clones were found on average in CD4+ than in CD8+ T cells. At 0.1 to 3.0 mg/kg and by week 6, clonal expansion occurred in CD4+ and CD8+ blood T cells.

V lost 3 bases, J lost 9 bases, and 15 bases lay in between. There are 13 residues in the CDR3. In germline, CDR1 is MDHEN, CDR2 SYDVKM. Material: CD4+ or CD8+ T cells sorted from blood, obtained in a trial of the OX40 agonist ivuxolimab. The clonotype was recovered from an adult with an advanced solid tumor such as melanoma, head and neck, liver or kidney cancer. V gene TRBV28 combines with J gene TRBJ2-7, with D tentatively TRBD1 or TRBD2 (5 bases each). In DNA, the CDR3 is TGTGCCAGCAGTTTGAGGATGGGACGCTTGCAGTACTTC. Amino acid sequence: CASSLRMGRLQYF.